This T cell receptor (beta chain) was retrieved from a study of shared clonotypes between healthy human individuals. Study-wide points: Memory subsets generally showed lower estimated richness than naive subsets.

An assay was performed, and its level was deep. TCRdb keeps only in-frame clones here, not all; method: immunoSEQ multiplex PCR. In the table there are millions of clones, roughly nine tenths of which are singletons. Per the germline V gene, CDR1 is SGHAT and CDR2 is FQNNGV. The CDR3 runs to 16 residues. Trimming at V came to 5 bases and at J to 7 bases, leaving 12 bases not matched to a gene. Notes on this clone: Its target is not known.

This sequence originates from a man between 18 and 29 years old in good health. This chain joins TRBV11-2 and TRBJ2-2, with 8 nucleotides matching TRBD2. The sequenced material came from naive CD4+ T cells sorted from blood. Subset noted: CD45RA+ positively selected. The CDR3 region has the DNA TGTGCCAGCAGCCGTGGGACTAGTTACCGCATCGGGGAGCTGTTTTTT. Translation: CASSRGTSYRIGELFF.